This T cell receptor (beta chain) comes out of a study of siplizumab effects on memory and regulatory T cells. Assay used: immunoSEQ multiplex PCR; TCRdb lists only in-frame clones, some missing. The sample has 50,000 to 60,000 clones; about 90% are singletons. Study results and caveats: Roughly 80-95% of dividing CD4+ or CD8+ clones were without an attributable naive or memory phenotype. Siplizumab produced a significant drop in alloreactive sequences attributable to unstimulated CD4+ memory cells. Siplizumab gave mappable alloreactive CD4+ clones an average Treg-derived fraction of nearly 70%, against under 35% in controls.

In regard to this clone: Antigen: not known.

This CDR3 spans 15 amino acids. The junction had 4 bases not matched to a gene; V was cut back by 0 bases and J by 3 bases. From germline, CDR1 is MGHRA and CDR2 YSYEKL. TEMRA, effector memory, memory and naive subsets, all unstimulated, were sequenced in three donor pairs. V is TRBV4-1 and J is TRBJ1-1, with 7 bases fitting TRBD1. The sample consisted of naive CD8+ T cells sorted from blood. The sequence was collected from a human donor in good health. Written as DNA, the CDR3 is TGCGCCAGCAGCCAAGAGCCCAGGGGGGACACTGAAGCTTTCTTT. Its protein is CASSQEPRGDTEAFF.